This passage covers 3 T cell receptor beta chains from one sample sequenced in a study of CD4 T cells in relation to SARS-CoV-2 and coronaviruses (dated by TCRdb to the early 2020s). The method was the immunoSEQ multiplex PCR assay. Here the immuneACCESS table is served through TCRdb, limited to in-frame sequences with V and J called. Missing clones are a known gap in these copies; in checked studies unresolved V genes cover under half, and the rest lacks a known reason. Recorded for this sample are about 34,000 clones; around three quarters of them occurred a single time. The ten largest make up around 3% of the sample. No antigen has been assigned to these receptors. The sequenced material came from memory CD4+ T cells from PBMCs, cultured in vitro. Interpreted using the paper, the cell subset or site label stands for: memory (non-naive) CD4+ T cells. These receptor sequences come from an adult with COVID-19.

The V call is TRBV6-5, the J call TRBJ2-7; D not certain. Deletions cut 5 bases from V and 2 bases from J, with 7 bases between. From germline, CDR1 is MNHEY and CDR2 SVGAGI. The CDR3 runs 12 residues. The CDR3 DNA follows: TGTGCCAGCAGTACCCTTCCCTACGAGCAGTACTTC. Translation: CASSTLPYEQYF.

Details on this clone: Distinct nucleotide sequences in the sample also encode this CDR3. The chain uses TRBV2 and TRBJ2-3; D remains unclear. The CDR3 contains 11 residues. V shed 6 bases and J shed 2 bases, with 3 bases lying between them. The germline gives CDR1 SNHLY, CDR2 FYNNEI. The CDR3 region has the DNA TGTGCCAGCAGCAACACAGATACGCAGTATTTT. Its protein is CASSNTDTQYF.

This chain joins TRBV12-3 or TRBV12-4 and TRBJ1-3; D might be TRBD1 (5 bases). V lost 6 bases, J lost 4 bases, and 10 bases lay in between. The CDR3 covers 13 residues. The CDR3 bases are TGTGCCAGCAGCAGGGTAGCCGGAAACACCATATATTTT. Encoded protein: CASSRVAGNTIYF.